This T cell receptor beta chain is drawn from a study of siplizumab effects on memory and regulatory T cells. The study's findings and limits: The study found that mappable alloreactive CD4+ clones averaged nearly 70% Treg-derived with siplizumab and around 25% in controls. Unstimulated subsets accounted for the mapping of only a minor share of the clones that were alloreactive. Siplizumab brought about a significant reduction in alloreactive sequences traceable to unstimulated CD4+ memory cells.

Around 9.1 x 10^4 TCR templates per sample were assayed. Profiled with immunoSEQ multiplex PCR; TCRdb holds only in-frame clones, not every one. In the table there are around 100,000 clones, 92% of which are singletons. CDR1 and CDR2 (germline): SEHNR, FQNEAQ (reference sequence). The CDR3 has 13 amino acids. V lost 5 bases and J 0 bases, leaving 7 bases between the germline ends. On this clone: Its antigen remains unknown.

Material: CD4+ T cells sorted from blood. The chain recombines TRBV7-9 with TRBJ1-2; no firm D call. This clonotype originated in a human donor in good health. As DNA, the CDR3 is TGTGCCAGCAGCCTCAGGACTAACTATGGCTACACCTTC. It codes for CASSLRTNYGYTF.